This TCR beta chain came from a study of blood T cell repertoires in COVID-19. The protocol was immunoSEQ multiplex PCR, while the TCRdb copy is restricted to in-frame clones and leaves out a portion. Of 310,000 or so clones listed, roughly 90% are singletons. This clone has only one observation. This specimen includes other DNA sequences encoding the same CDR3. The clonotype comes from a woman between 25 and 40 years old with COVID-19, enrolled during active disease. Sequenced sample: peripheral blood.

The CDR3 sequence is CASSQAAGGSYEQYF. The CDR3 region has the DNA TGTGCCAGCAGCCAAGCAGCGGGAGGTTCCTACGAGCAGTACTTC. This rearrangement joins TRBV3-1 (or the pseudogene TRBV3-2) to TRBJ2-7, with TRBD2 matching 9 bases. Germline CDR1 LGHDT, CDR2 YNNKEL (reference sequence). J was trimmed by 1 base and V by 1 base; bases with no gene match: 2. This CDR3 has 15 amino acids.